These T cell receptor beta chains were read from a single sample in a study of cytomegalovirus exposure and HLA in healthy donors. Method: immunoSEQ multiplex PCR; TCRdb's copy keeps in-frame clones and lacks some. The data contain under 60,000 clones, about nine tenths of them singletons. The sample was PBMCs. These receptors were collected from a woman between 25 and 40 years old in good health and CMV-seronegative. The CDR3 runs from the conserved cysteine through the conserved F or W. A D gene is named only where the DNA matches it firmly. Clone sizes are given selectively: once, few, many, or a class where the clone is expanded.

V gene	CDR3 length	D gene	J gene	clone size	CDR3 DNA	CDR3 protein
TRBV30	12	.	TRBJ1-4	.	TGTGCCTGTGCTACAACTAATGAAAAACTGTTTTTT	CACATTNEKLFF
TRBV6-1	14	TRBD1	TRBJ2-7	.	TGTGCCAGCAGTGCCCGGGACAGGGACTACGAGCAGTACTTC	CASSARDRDYEQYF
TRBV4-3	15	.	TRBJ2-2	.	TGCGCCAGCGGGACTCCATCGTCAACTACCGGGGAGCTGTTTTTT	CASGTPSSTTGELFF
TRBV7-9	14	.	TRBJ1-1	.	TGTGCCAGCAGCCCGGACACTTCGAAGAATGAAGCTTTCTTT	CASSPDTSKNEAFF
TRBV28	16	TRBD1	TRBJ1-2	.	TGTGCCAGCAGTTTGTCTACGGGACAGGGGGCGGTTGGCTACACCTTC	CASSLSTGQGAVGYTF
TRBV7-8	15	TRBD1	TRBJ1-4	.	TGTGCCAGCAGCTCGCGACAGGGGTCGAGTGAAAAACTGTTTTTT	CASSSRQGSSEKLFF
TRBV12-5	13	.	TRBJ1-1	.	TGTGCTAGTGGTTTGTATGAGGGTTCTGAAGCTTTCTTT	CASGLYEGSEAFF
TRBV7-8	16	.	TRBJ2-7	.	TGTGCCAGCAGCCAACAGCCTCTAGCTGGCTCCTACGAGCAGTACTTC	CASSQQPLAGSYEQYF
TRBV7-9	16	TRBD2	TRBJ2-5	.	TGTGCCAGCAGCCCTGGAAGGGGACTAGCGGAAGAGACCCAGTACTTC	CASSPGRGLAEETQYF
TRBV27	15	TRBD2	TRBJ2-1	.	TGTGCCAGCAGTTTGTTTCTTGGTGGGAGGGGTTCGCAGTTCTTC	CASSLFLGGRGSQFF
TRBV5-1	15	TRBD1	TRBJ2-7	.	TGCGCCAGCAGCTTGGTAGGGGGCGCTCAGCCCGAGCAGTACTTC	CASSLVGGAQPEQYF
TRBV5-1	15	.	TRBJ1-3	.	TGCGCCAGCAGCTTGGCTGCAGGGATTGGAAACACCATATATTTT	CASSLAAGIGNTIYF
TRBV9	16	.	TRBJ2-1	.	TGTGCCAGCAGCGTAGGCCTACTAGCAGTCTACAATGAGCAGTTCTTC	CASSVGLLAVYNEQFF
TRBV9	16	TRBD2	TRBJ2-5	.	TGTGCCAGCAGCAGGACTAGCGGGAGTTGGAGGGAGACCCAGTACTTC	CASSRTSGSWRETQYF
TRBV27	15	TRBD2	TRBJ2-1	few	TGTGCCAGCAAGCACGGCGGGAGCGGTAGGGATGAGCAGTTCTTC	CASKHGGSGRDEQFF